This TCR beta chain originates from a study of identical twins. Via MiXCR, TCRdb re-called the 5' RACE reads, giving one row per CDR3 protein. The sample yields 600,000 to 850,000 distinct CDR3 sequences, approximately 18% seen once. Study-wide results and limits: In monozygotic twins, models underestimated the sharing of out-of-frame TCR alpha.

This clonotype showed up just a few times. The antigen is undetermined. The same data also contributed to another study, on T cells expressing NK-cell markers.

Source material: PBMCs. The clonotype originates from a woman aged 18-29 years in good health.

CDR3 sequence (DNA): TGTGCCAGCAGTGATTCCCGGGACAGGGGACAGTACTTC. As protein: CASSDSRDRGQYF. The chain combines TRBV25-1 with TRBJ2-7; 10 nucleotides match TRBD1. The CDR3 extends over 13 amino acids. Germline V lookup: CDR1 MGHDK, CDR2 SYGVNS. Unmatched junction bases numbered 6, after V lost 3 bases and J lost 10 bases.